The clone carrying this T cell receptor beta chain appeared a few times. Produced via immunoSEQ multiplex PCR; TCRdb's table is partial and in-frame only. Of 90,000 to 95,000 clones in the sample, around 88% are singletons; the top ten hold roughly 7.4%. V lost 9 bases and J lost 3; bases outside the gene matches: 7. The CDR3 contains 13 residues. CDR1 and CDR2 (germline): LGHDT, YNNKEL (reference sequence). The entry originates in a study of blood T cell repertoires in COVID-19. The wider study: Samples representing acute and convalescent COVID-19 were sourced from the United States, Italy and Spain.

This TCR derives from a woman in her 70s with acute or convalescent COVID-19. Sequencing was carried out using peripheral blood. The chain combines TRBV3-1 (or the pseudogene TRBV3-2) with TRBJ2-7; the match to TRBD1 covers 8 bases. CDR3 amino acids: CARKTGENYEQYF. The CDR3 DNA reads as TGTGCCAGGAAGACAGGGGAGAACTACGAGCAGTACTTC.